This T cell receptor beta chain originates from a study of control samples from healthy donors and cancer patients. There are 12 residues in the CDR3. From germline, CDR1 is KGHDR and CDR2 SFDVKD. V shed 3 bases and J shed 5 bases, with 5 bases lying between them. Only in-frame clones appear in the TCRdb table, and some are missing; sequencing was by immunoSEQ multiplex PCR. Among 160,000 or so clones listed, roughly 92% were seen once. The chain combines TRBV24-1 with TRBJ2-3, with unresolved D. Material for sequencing was blood. This sequence originates from a woman in her twenties or thirties in good health. CDR3 sequence (DNA): TGTGCCACCAGTGATCCGATAGATACGCAGTATTTT. It encodes CATSDPIDTQYF.